One and the same sample provided the 18 T cell receptor beta chains below, sequenced in a study of blood T cell repertoires in COVID-19. Repertoires were generated with immunoSEQ multiplex PCR, while TCRdb's copy carries only in-frame clones and drops some. Of about 240,000 clones in the sample, about 82% were seen once. The source material was peripheral blood. The source of these receptors is a man older than 75 with acute or convalescent COVID-19.

The chain carries TRBV6-5 and TRBJ2-2; 10 bases align to TRBD2. This CDR3 is built from 15 residues. Germline CDR1 and CDR2: MNHEY and SVGAGI. Losses at the gene ends were 6 bases for V and 8 bases for J; bases not matched to a gene: 9. The CDR3 region is CASSPLAGVAGELFF. As DNA, the CDR3 is TGTGCCAGCAGCCCCCTAGCGGGGGTAGCGGGGGAGCTGTTTTTT.

This rearrangement joins TRBV28 to TRBJ2-5; D gene ambiguous. The length of the CDR3 is 13 residues. Germline CDR1 and CDR2: MDHEN and SYDVKM. The V gene lost 3 bases and the J gene lost 1 base, with 6 bases spanning the gap. CDR3 DNA sequence: TGTGCCAGCAGTTTCCCAGTCCAAGAGACCCAGTACTTC. Its translation: CASSFPVQETQYF. Full variable domain (remainder filled in from reference TRBV28 and TRBJ2-5): DVKVTQSSRYLVKRTGEKVFLECVQDMDHENMFWYRQDPGLGLRLIYFSYDVKMKEKGDIPEGYSVSREKKERFSLILESASTNQTSMYLCASSFPVQETQYFGPGTRLLVL.

In nucleotides, the CDR3 is TGTGCCAGCAGCGTAGCAGGAGGGGTCGATCAGCCCCAGCATTTT. Translation gives CASSVAGGVDQPQHF. This chain uses TRBV9 with TRBJ1-5, with a weak D call TRBD1 (5 bases). The germline V gene has CDR1 SGDLS and CDR2 YYNGEE. This CDR3 contains 15 residues. V dropped 0 bases and J dropped 5 bases, with 12 bases sitting between them.

This clone appeared once. This chain uses TRBV18 with TRBJ2-6; 9 nucleotides agree with TRBD1. The J segment lost 1 base and the V segment lost 3 bases, leaving 4 bases of the junction unmatched. This CDR3 region has 17 residues. The V gene's germline CDR1 is KGHSH and CDR2 LQKENI. The CDR3 loop is CASSPRTGVSGANVLTF. The DNA for the CDR3 is TGTGCCAGCTCACCCAGGACAGGGGTATCTGGGGCCAACGTCCTGACTTTC.

There are a few counts of this clone. The chain recombines TRBV6-5 with TRBJ2-1, with D possibly TRBD2 on 5 matching bases. This CDR3 has 14 amino acids. The V end was cut by 2 bases, the J end by 3 bases, with 8 bases between. CDR1 MNHEY and CDR2 SVGAGI come from the germline V gene. The CDR3 sequence is CASSYEEGYNEQFF. In nucleotides, the CDR3 is TGTGCCAGCAGTTACGAAGAGGGCTACAATGAGCAGTTCTTC.

The genes are TRBV9 and TRBJ1-5; D unclear. The CDR3 sequence is 14 residues long. Germline lookup yields CDR1 SGDLS and CDR2 YYNGEE. Trimming pared 4 bases from V and 2 bases from J, leaving 10 bases between. The CDR3 reads CASSPDSGNQPQHF. The CDR3 DNA reads TGTGCCAGCAGCCCCGACTCGGGCAATCAGCCCCAGCATTTT.

J is TRBJ1-2 and V is TRBV12-3 or TRBV12-4; no definite D call. The CDR3 contains 13 residues. V was cut by 5 bases and J by 0 bases, with 7 bases left in between. This chain's CDR3 is CASSQAANYGYTF. CDR3 DNA: TGTGCCAGCAGTCAGGCTGCTAACTATGGCTACACCTTC.

The chain is built from TRBV7-9 and TRBJ1-1, with D unclear. With 2 bases removed from V and 3 bases from J, the gap between germline ends came to 13 bases. The CDR3 totals 15 residues. Germline CDR1 and CDR2: SEHNR and FQNEAQ (reference sequence). This chain's CDR3 is CASSLSGGIDTEAFF. As DNA, the CDR3 is TGTGCCAGCAGCTTATCTGGAGGAATAGACACTGAAGCTTTCTTT.

V is TRBV2 and J is TRBJ2-5; D call uncertain. Germline CDR1 and CDR2: SNHLY and FYNNEI. This CDR3 has 12 amino acids. V was clipped by 6 bases and J by 0 bases, with 5 bases between them. The CDR3 is CASSLNQETQYF. CDR3 nucleotides: TGTGCCAGCAGCCTTAACCAAGAGACCCAGTACTTC.

The rearrangement links TRBV19 to TRBJ1-6, with 9 positions matching TRBD1. This CDR3 spans 14 amino acids. The germline CDR1 and CDR2 sequences are LNHDA and SQIVND (reference sequence). V trimming: 5 bases; J trimming: 9 bases; junction bases outside the gene matches: 5. This CDR3 reads CASSPGQGTSPLHF. As DNA, the CDR3 is TGTGCCAGTAGTCCCGGACAGGGGACTTCACCCCTCCACTTT.

This clone turned up a few times. V usage is TRBV2 and J usage is TRBJ2-7; 9 nucleotides match TRBD2. The germline V gene encodes CDR1 SNHLY and CDR2 FYNNEI. Trimming cost V 3 bases and J 3 bases; bases outside gene matches: 3. CDR3 length: 14 residues. The CDR3 DNA reads TGTGCCAGCAGTGAGCGGGAGGGCCACTACGAGCAGTACTTC. As protein: CASSEREGHYEQYF.

CDR3 bases: TGTGCCAGCAGTTCAGCCCCCAAGGGGCAGACCCAGTACTTC. Its translation is CASSSAPKGQTQYF. V is TRBV28 and J is TRBJ2-5; TRBD1 might be the D (5 bases). There are 14 residues in the CDR3. Germline CDR1 and CDR2: MDHEN and SYDVKM. V lost 4 bases and J lost 6, with 15 bases in between. Based on the CDR3 plus reference TRBV28 and TRBJ2-5, the full variable domain is DVKVTQSSRYLVKRTGEKVFLECVQDMDHENMFWYRQDPGLGLRLIYFSYDVKMKEKGDIPEGYSVSREKKERFSLILESASTNQTSMYLCASSSAPKGQTQYFGPGTRLLVL.

The chain links TRBV5-5 to TRBJ1-5, with D tentatively TRBD1 (5 bases). V was pared by 0 bases and J by 6 bases, with 7 bases between. The germline V gene has CDR1 SGHKS and CDR2 YYEKEE (reference sequence). This CDR3 has 13 amino acids. The DNA of the CDR3 is TGTGCCAGCAGCTTGGGGCAGGGTCAGCCCCAGCATTTT. Its translation is CASSLGQGQPQHF.

This chain joins TRBV7-9 and TRBJ2-1; D is perhaps TRBD2 (5 bases). V lost 4 bases and J 6 bases, leaving 13 bases between the germline ends. CDR3 length equals 14 residues. CDR1 SEHNR and CDR2 FQNEAQ come from the germline V gene (reference sequence). CDR3 nucleotide sequence: TGTGCCAGCAGCTCCGGGATAATAGGCAATGAGCAGTTCTTC. Translating it yields CASSSGIIGNEQFF. Looking up the rest from reference TRBV7-9 and TRBJ2-1 gives the full variable domain: DTGVSQNPRHKITKRGQNVTFRCDPISEHNRLYWYRQTLGQGPEFLTYFQNEAQLEKSRLLSDRFSAERPKGSFSTLEIQRTEQGDSAMYLCASSSGIIGNEQFFGPGTRLTVL.

This clone was seen more than once but under ten times. J is TRBJ2-7 and V is TRBV2; D ambiguous. Germline V gene lookup returns CDR1 SNHLY and CDR2 FYNNEI. Deletions cut 6 bases from V and 7 bases from J, with 10 bases between. CDR3 length equals 11 residues. CDR3 region: CASSANFEQYF. DNA of the CDR3: TGTGCCAGCAGCGCGAATTTTGAGCAGTACTTC.

This rearrangement joins TRBV6-2 or TRBV6-3 to TRBJ1-2, with 7 nucleotides matching TRBD1. Per the germline V gene, CDR1 is MNHEY and CDR2 is SVGEGT. J was trimmed by 8 bases and V by 4 bases; bases with no gene match: 7. The CDR3 has 13 residues. CDR3 nucleotide sequence: TGTGCCAGCAGTTCGACAGGGTTTCGGGGCTACACCTTC. This encodes CASSSTGFRGYTF.

The chain is built from TRBV5-6 and TRBJ2-2, with 8 bases aligning to TRBD2. Looked up from germline, CDR1 is SGHDT and CDR2 is YYEEEE. This CDR3 comprises 15 residues. The ends lost 5 bases at V and 4 bases at J; junction bases unmatched: 7. CDR3 residues: CASRGGLGSTGELFF. The DNA for the CDR3 is TGTGCCAGCAGGGGGGGACTAGGGAGCACCGGGGAGCTGTTTTTT.

The chain combines TRBV4-2 with TRBJ1-2, with D possibly being TRBD1 (5 bases). The germline V gene encodes CDR1 LGHNA and CDR2 YNFKEQ. Trimming took 0 bases from V and 8 from J, leaving 13 bases between them. The CDR3 is 14 residues long. CDR3 in amino acids: CASSQEGRGFGYTF. Here the CDR3 DNA reads TGTGCCAGCAGCCAAGAAGGTCGGGGGTTCGGCTACACCTTC.